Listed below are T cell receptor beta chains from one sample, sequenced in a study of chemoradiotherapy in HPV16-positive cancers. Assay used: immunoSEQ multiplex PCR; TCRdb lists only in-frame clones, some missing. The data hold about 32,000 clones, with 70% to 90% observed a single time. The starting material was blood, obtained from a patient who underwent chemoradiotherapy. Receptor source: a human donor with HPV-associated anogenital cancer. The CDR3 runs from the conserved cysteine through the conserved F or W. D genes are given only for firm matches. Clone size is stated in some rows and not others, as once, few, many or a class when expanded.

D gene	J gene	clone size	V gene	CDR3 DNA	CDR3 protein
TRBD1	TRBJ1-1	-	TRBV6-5	TGTACCAGCGGGGATGGGGGACAGGTAACTGAAGCTTTCTTT	CTSGDGGQVTEAFF
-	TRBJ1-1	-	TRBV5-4	TGTGCCAGCACTATACTGTGGCAGGGGAGTAACACTGAAGCTTTCTTT	CASTILWQGSNTEAFF
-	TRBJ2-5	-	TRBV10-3	TGTGCCATCAGTGAATCGGGGCTAGCCGACCAAGAGACCCAGTACTTC	CAISESGLADQETQYF
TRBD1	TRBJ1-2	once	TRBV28	TGTGCCAGCAGCCCTCCGGGACAGGGGGCGGCTAACTATGGCTACACCTTC	CASSPPGQGAANYGYTF
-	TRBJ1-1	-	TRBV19	TGTGCCAGTAGTATCGGTGTGGTTTTAGGTGAAGCTTTCTTT	CASSIGVVLGEAFF
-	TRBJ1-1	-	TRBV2	TGTGCCAGCAGGCAATGGGGGCAGGGGAACACTGAAGCTTTCTTT	CASRQWGQGNTEAFF
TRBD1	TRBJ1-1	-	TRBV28	TGTGCCAGCAGTTTCTTGGGACAGGGAAACACTGAAGCTTTCTTT	CASSFLGQGNTEAFF
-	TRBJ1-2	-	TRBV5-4	TGTGCCAGCAGCTTGTGGACAGAAGGGAACTATGGCTACACCTTC	CASSLWTEGNYGYTF
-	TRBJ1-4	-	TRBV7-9	TGTGCCAGCAGCTTAGCGGCCCTTGAAGGGGAAAAACTGTTTTTT	CASSLAALEGEKLFF
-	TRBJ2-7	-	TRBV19	TGTGCCAGTAGTATAGAATACTCCTACGAGCAGTACTTC	CASSIEYSYEQYF
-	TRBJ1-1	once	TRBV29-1	TGCAGCGTTGCGCGGAACACTGAGGCTTTCTTT	CSVARNTEAFF
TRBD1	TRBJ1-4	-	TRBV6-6	TGTGCCAGCAGCCTACAGGGGTCAAATGAAAAACTGTTTTTT	CASSLQGSNEKLFF
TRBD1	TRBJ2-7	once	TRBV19	TGTGCCAGTAGTATTCAAGGGCGACAGGGAACCTACGAGCAGTACTTC	CASSIQGRQGTYEQYF
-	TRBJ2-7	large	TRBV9	TGTGCCAGCAGCGTAGAAGGGACCGAGCAGTACTTC	CASSVEGTEQYF
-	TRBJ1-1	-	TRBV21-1	TGTGCCAGCAGCAAACAGACCGACATGAACACTGAAGCTTTCTTT	CASSKQTDMNTEAFF
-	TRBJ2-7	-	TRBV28	TGTGCCAGCAAAATAGGCCGGAGTCCCTACGAGCAGTACTTC	CASKIGRSPYEQYF
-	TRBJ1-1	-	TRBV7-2	TGTGCCAGCAGCTTAGACATAATGAACACTGAAGCTTTCTTT	CASSLDIMNTEAFF
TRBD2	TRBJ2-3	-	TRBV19	TGTGCCAGTAGTACACTAGCGGGAGCAGTATCAGATACGCAGTATTTT	CASSTLAGAVSDTQYF
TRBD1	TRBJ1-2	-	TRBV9	TGTGCCAGCTCCGGCGGGACAGCTAACTATGGCTACACCTTC	CASSGGTANYGYTF
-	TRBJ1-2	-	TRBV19	TGTGCCAGTACGAAACCTGGGGGGACGGGTGGCTACACCTTC	CASTKPGGTGGYTF
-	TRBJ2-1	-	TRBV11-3	TGTGCCAGCAGCTTGGAGTTGGGAGTTGGGGAGCAGTTCTTC	CASSLELGVGEQFF
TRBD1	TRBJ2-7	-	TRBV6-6	TGTGCCAGCAGCCAGCAGGGGGACGAGCAGTACTTC	CASSQQGDEQYF
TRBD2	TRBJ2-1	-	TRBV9	TGTGCCAGCAGCCTCACCGGGGGGGCCTACAATGAGCAGTTCTTC	CASSLTGGAYNEQFF
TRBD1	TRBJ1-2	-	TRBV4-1	TGCGCCAGCAGCCAGCCCGGGACAGGGGGTGGCTACACCTTC	CASSQPGTGGGYTF
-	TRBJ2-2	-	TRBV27	TGTGCCAGCAGCCCGGGACTTTCCACCGGGGAGCTGTTTTTT	CASSPGLSTGELFF
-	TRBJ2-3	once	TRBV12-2	TGTGCAAGTCGCTTAGAAGGTTTGCGCACAGATACGCAGTATTTT	CASRLEGLRTDTQYF
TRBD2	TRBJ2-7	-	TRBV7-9	TGTGCCAGCGGACCGGCGGGAGGGATGGGTTACGAGCAGTACTTC	CASGPAGGMGYEQYF
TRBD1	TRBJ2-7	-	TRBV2	TGTGCCAGCAGTGTTTCAGGGGGAACCTACGAGCAGTACTTC	CASSVSGGTYEQYF
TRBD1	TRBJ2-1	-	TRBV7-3	TGTGCCAGCAGCATGACAGGGATGAGCTCCTACAATGAGCAGTTCTTC	CASSMTGMSSYNEQFF